This T cell receptor beta chain was captured in a study of T cells after somatic rescue of genetic block. The CDR3 contains 16 residues. From germline, CDR1 is SSHAT and CDR2 FNYEAQ (reference sequence). V was clipped by 5 bases and J by 7 bases; unmatched bases: 12. Profiled with immunoSEQ multiplex PCR; TCRdb holds only in-frame clones, not every one. The table records 70,000 or so clones, about 91% of them present only once. This receptor was identified in a man aged 35-49 years. Sequenced: peripheral blood mononuclear cells (PBMCs). The rearrangement uses TRBV7-7 and TRBJ2-1, with 9 nucleotides matching TRBD2. CDR3 bases: TGTGCCAGCAGCCTTGGTCTAGCGGGGACCGGGAATGAGCAGTTCTTC. Encoded protein: CASSLGLAGTGNEQFF.